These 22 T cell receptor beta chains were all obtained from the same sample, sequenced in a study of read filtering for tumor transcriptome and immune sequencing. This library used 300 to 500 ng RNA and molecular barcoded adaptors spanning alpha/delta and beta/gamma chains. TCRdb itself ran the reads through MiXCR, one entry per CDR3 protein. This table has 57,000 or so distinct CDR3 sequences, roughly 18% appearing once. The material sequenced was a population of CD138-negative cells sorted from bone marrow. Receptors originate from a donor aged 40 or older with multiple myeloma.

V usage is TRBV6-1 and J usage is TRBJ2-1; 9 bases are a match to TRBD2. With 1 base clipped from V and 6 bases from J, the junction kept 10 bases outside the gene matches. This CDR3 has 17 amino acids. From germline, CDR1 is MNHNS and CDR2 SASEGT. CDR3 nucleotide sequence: TGTGCCAGCAGTGAAGACCCGTCGGCTAGCGGGACCAATGAGCAGTTCTTC. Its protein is CASSEDPSASGTNEQFF.

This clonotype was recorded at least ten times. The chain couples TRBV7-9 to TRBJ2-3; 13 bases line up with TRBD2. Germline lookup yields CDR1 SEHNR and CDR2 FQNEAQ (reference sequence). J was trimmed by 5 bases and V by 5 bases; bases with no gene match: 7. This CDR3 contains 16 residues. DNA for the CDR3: TGTGCCAGCAGCCAACTAGCGGGAGGGCCTGGAGATACGCAGTATTTT. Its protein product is CASSQLAGGPGDTQYF.

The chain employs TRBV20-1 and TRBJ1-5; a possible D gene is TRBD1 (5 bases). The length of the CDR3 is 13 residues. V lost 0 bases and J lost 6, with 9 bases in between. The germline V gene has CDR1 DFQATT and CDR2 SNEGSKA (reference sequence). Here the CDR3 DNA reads TGCAGTGCTAGAGATGGGACGGGTCAGCCCCAGCATTTT. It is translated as CSARDGTGQPQHF.

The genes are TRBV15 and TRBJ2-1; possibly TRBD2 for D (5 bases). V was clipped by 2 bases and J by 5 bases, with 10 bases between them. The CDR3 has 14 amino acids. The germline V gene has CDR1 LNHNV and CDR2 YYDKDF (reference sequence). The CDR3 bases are TGTGCCACCAGCAGATCCTCCGGGGACAATGAGCAGTTCTTC. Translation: CATSRSSGDNEQFF.

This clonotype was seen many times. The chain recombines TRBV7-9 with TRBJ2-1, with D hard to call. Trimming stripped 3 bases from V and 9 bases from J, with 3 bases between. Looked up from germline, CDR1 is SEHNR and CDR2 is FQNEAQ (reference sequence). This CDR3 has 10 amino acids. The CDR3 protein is CASSFPEQFF. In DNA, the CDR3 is TGTGCCAGCAGCTTCCCTGAGCAGTTCTTC.

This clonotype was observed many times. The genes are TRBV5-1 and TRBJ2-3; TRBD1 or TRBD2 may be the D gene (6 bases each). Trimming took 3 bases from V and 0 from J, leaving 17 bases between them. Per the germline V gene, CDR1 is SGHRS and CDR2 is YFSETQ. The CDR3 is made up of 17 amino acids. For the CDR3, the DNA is TGCGCCAGCAGCTCGGGGGCTTCGACAGGTAGCACAGATACGCAGTATTTT. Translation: CASSSGASTGSTDTQYF.

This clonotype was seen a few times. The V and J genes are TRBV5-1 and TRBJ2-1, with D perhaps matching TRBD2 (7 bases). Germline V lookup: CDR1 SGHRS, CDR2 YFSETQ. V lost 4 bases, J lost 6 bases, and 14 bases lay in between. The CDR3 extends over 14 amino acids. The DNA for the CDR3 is TGCGCCAGCAGCCCAGGGGAGGGGGGCAATGAGCAGTTCTTC. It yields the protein CASSPGEGGNEQFF.

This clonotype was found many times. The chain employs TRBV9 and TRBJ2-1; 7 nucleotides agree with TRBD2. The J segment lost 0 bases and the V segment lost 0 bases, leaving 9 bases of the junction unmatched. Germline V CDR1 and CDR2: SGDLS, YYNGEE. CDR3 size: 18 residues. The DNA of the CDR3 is TGTGCCAGCAGCGTAGTGGGGGGGGGGACGAGCTCCTACAATGAGCAGTTCTTC. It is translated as CASSVVGGGTSSYNEQFF. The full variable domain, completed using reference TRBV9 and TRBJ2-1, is DSGVTQTPKHLITATGQRVTLRCSPRSGDLSVYWYQQSLDQGLQFLIQYYNGEERAKGNILERFSAQQFPDLHSELNLSSLELGDSALYFCASSVVGGGTSSYNEQFFGPGTRLTVL.

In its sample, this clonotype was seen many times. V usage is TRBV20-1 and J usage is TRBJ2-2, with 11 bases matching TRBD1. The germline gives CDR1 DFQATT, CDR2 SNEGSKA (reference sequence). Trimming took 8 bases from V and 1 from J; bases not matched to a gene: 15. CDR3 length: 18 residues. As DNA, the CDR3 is TGCAGTACCCCGATAAAGCCCGGGACAGGGGGGAACACCGGGGAGCTGTTTTTT. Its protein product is CSTPIKPGTGGNTGELFF.

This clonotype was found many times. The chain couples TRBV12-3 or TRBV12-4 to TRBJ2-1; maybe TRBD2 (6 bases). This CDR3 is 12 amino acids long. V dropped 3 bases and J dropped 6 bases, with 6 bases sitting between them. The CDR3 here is CASSFGGNEQFF. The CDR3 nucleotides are TGTGCCAGCAGTTTCGGGGGCAATGAGCAGTTCTTC.

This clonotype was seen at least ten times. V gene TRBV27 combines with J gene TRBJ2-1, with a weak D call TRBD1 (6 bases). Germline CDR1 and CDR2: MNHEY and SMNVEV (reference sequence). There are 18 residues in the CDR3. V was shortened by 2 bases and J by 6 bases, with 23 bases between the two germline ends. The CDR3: CASSLGTTGTWAFNEQFF. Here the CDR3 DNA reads TGTGCCAGCAGTTTAGGGACAACCGGGACCTGGGCTTTCAATGAGCAGTTCTTC.

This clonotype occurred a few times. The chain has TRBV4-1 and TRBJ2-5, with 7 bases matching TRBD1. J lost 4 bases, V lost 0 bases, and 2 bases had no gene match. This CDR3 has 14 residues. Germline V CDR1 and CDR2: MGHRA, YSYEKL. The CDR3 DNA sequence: TGCGCCAGCAGCCAAGATTCAGGGGGAGAGACCCAGTACTTC. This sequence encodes CASSQDSGGETQYF.

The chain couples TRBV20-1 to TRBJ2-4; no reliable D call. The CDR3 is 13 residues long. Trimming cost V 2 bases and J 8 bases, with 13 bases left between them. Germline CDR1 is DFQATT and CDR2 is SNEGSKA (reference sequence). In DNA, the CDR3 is TGCAGTGCTAGACAAACCTGGTCGGACATTCAGTACTTC. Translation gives CSARQTWSDIQYF.

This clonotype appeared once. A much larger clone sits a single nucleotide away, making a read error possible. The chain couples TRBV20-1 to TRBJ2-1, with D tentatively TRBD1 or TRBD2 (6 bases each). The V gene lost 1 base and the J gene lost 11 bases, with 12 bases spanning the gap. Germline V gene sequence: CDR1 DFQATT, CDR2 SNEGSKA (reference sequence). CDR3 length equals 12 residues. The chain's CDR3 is CSARAGARKQFF. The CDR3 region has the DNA TGCAGTGCTAGAGCGGGGGCACGTAAGCAGTTCTTC.

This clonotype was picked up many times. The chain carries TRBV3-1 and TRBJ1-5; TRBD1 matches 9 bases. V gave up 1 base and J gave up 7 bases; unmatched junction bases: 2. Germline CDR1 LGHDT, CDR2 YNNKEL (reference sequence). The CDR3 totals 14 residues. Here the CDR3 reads CASSQGQGGQPQHF. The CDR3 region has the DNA TGTGCCAGCAGCCAAGGACAGGGGGGACAGCCCCAGCATTTT. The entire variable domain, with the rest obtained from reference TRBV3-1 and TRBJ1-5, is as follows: DTAVSQTPKYLVTQMGNDKSIKCEQNLGHDTMYWYKQDSKKFLKIMFSYNNKELIINETVPNRFSPKSPDKAHLNLHINSLELGDSAVYFCASSQGQGGQPQHFGDGTRLSIL.

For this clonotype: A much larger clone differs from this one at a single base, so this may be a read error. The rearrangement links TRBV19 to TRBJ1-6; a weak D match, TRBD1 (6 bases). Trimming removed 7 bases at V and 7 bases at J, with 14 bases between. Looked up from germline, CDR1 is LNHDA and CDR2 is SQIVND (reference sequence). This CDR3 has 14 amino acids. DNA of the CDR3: TGTGCCAGTATCCTGGGACAACCCAATTCACCCCTCCACTTT. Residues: CASILGQPNSPLHF. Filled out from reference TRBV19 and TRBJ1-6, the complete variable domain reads DGGITQSPKYLFRKEGQNVTLSCEQNLNHDAMYWYRQDPGQGLRLIYYSQIVNDFQKGDIAEGYSVSREKKESFPLTVTSAQKNPTAFYLCASILGQPNSPLHFGNGTRLTVT.

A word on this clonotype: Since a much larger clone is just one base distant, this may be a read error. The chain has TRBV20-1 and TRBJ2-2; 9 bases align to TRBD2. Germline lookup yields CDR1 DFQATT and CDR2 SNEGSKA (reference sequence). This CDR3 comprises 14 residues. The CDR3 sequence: CRARGGVNTGELFF. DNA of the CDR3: TGCAGAGCTCGCGGGGGGGTGAACACCGGGGAGCTGTTTTTT.

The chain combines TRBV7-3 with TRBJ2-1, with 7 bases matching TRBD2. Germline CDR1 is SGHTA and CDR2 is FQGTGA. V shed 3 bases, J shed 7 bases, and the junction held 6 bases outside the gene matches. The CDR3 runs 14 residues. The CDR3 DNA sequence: TGTGCCAGCAGCTTTGGCGGGAGTAGGAATGAGCAGTTCTTC. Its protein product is CASSFGGSRNEQFF.

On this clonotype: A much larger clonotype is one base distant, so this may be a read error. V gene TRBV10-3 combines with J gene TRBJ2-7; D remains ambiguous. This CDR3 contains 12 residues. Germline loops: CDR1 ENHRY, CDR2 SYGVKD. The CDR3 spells CAISASGYKQYF. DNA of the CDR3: TGTGCCATCAGTGCATCGGGCTACAAGCAGTACTTC.

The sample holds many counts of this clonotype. In DNA, the CDR3 is TGTGCCAGCAGCAAGACCCCTTGGGGCGGGGAGCTGTTTTTT. This codes for CASSKTPWGGELFF. This chain joins TRBV4-2 and TRBJ2-2; the D is unclear. With 5 bases removed from V and 7 bases from J, the gap between germline ends came to 14 bases. The CDR3 has 14 residues. The germline gives CDR1 LGHNA, CDR2 YNFKEQ.

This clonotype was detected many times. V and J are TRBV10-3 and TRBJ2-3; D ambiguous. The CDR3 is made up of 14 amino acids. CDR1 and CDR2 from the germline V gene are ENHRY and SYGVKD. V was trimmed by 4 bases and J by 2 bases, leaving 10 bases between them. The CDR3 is CAISAGINTDTQYF. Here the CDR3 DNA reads TGTGCCATCAGTGCTGGGATCAACACAGATACGCAGTATTTT.

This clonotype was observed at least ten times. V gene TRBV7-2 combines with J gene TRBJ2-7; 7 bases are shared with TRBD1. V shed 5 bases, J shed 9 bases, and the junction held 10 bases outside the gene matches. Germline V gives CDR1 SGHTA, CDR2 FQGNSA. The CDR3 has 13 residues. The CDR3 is CASSPRTGGWQYF. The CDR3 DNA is TGTGCCAGCAGCCCCAGGACAGGAGGTTGGCAGTACTTC.